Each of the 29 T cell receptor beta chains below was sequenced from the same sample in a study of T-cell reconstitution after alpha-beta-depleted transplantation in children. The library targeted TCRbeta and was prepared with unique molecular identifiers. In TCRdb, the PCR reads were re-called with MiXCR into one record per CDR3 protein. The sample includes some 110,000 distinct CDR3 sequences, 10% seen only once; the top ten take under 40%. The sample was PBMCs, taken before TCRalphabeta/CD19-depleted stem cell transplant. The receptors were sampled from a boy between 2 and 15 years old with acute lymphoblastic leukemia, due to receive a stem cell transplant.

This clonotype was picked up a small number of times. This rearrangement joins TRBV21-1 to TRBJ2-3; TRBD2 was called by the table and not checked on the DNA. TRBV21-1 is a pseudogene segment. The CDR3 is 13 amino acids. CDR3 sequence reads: CAREAGGTDTQYF. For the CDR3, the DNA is TGTGCCAGAGAAGCGGGAGGGACAGATACGCAGTATTTT.

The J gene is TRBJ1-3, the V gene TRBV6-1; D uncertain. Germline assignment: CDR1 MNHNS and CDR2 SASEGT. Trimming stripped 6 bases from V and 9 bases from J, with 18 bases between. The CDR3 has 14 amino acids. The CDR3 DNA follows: TGTGCCAGCAGACAAGGACTGACCTGGGGCACCATATATTTT. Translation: CASRQGLTWGTIYF.

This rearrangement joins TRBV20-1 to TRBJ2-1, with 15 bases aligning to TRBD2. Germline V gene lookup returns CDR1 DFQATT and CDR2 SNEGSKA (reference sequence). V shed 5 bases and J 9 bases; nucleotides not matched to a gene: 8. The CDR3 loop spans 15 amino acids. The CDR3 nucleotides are TGCAGTGCTTACGGACTAGCGGGAGGGGGGGGTGAGCAGTTCTTC. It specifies CSAYGLAGGGGEQFF.

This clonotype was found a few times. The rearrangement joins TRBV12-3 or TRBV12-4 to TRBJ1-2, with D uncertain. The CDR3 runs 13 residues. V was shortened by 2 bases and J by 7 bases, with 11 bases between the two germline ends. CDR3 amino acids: CASSLTGVPGYTF. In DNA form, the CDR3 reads TGTGCCAGCAGTTTAACCGGTGTTCCTGGCTACACCTTC.

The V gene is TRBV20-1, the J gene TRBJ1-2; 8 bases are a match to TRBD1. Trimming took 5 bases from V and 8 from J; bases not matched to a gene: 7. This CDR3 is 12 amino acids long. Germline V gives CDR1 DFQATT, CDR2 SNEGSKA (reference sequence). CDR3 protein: CSALDRVYGYTF. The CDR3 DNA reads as TGCAGTGCTTTGGACAGGGTCTACGGCTACACCTTC.

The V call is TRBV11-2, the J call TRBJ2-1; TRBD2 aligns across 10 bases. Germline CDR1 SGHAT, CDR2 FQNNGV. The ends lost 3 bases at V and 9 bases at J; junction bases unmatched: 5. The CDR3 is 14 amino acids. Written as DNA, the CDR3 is TGTGCCAGCAGCTTTACTAGCGGGAATAGTGAGCAGTTCTTC. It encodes CASSFTSGNSEQFF.

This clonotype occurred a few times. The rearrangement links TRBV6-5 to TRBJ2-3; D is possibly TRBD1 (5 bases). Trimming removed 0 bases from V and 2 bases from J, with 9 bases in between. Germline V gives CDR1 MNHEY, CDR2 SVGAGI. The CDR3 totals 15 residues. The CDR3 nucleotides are TGTGCCAGCAGTTACTCCACAGGAGTCACAGATACGCAGTATTTT. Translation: CASSYSTGVTDTQYF.

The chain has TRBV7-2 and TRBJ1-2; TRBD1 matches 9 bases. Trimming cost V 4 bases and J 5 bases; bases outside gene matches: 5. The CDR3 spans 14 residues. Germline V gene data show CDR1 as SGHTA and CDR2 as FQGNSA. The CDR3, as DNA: TGTGCCAGCAGCTCCCCCGGACAGGGGTATGGCTACACCTTC. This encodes CASSSPGQGYGYTF.

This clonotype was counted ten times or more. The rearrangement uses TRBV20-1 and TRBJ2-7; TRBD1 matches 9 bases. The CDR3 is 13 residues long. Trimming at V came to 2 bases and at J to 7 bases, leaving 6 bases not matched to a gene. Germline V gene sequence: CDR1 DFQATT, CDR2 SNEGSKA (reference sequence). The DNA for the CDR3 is TGCAGTGCTAGATCCGGGACAGGGCTAGAGCAGTACTTC. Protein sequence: CSARSGTGLEQYF.

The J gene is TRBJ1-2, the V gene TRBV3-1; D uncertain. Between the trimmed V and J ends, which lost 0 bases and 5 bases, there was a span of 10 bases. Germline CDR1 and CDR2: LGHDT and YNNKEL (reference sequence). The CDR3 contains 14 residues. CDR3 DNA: TGTGCCAGCAGCCAAGAAGGCCGGCGTTATGGCTACACCTTC. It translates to CASSQEGRRYGYTF.

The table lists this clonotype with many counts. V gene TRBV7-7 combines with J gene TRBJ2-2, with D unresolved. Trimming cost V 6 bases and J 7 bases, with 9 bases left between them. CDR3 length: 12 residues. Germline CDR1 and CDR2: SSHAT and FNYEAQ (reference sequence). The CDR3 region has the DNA TGTGCCAGCAGTCGCAGAGGCGGGGAGCTGTTTTTT. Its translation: CASSRRGGELFF.

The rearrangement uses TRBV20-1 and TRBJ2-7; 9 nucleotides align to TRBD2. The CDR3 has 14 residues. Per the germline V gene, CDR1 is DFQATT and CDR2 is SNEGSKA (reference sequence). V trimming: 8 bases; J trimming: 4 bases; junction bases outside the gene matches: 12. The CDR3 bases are TGCAGTTCCCCGGATAGCGGGAGAGGTTACGAGCAGTACTTC. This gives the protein CSSPDSGRGYEQYF.

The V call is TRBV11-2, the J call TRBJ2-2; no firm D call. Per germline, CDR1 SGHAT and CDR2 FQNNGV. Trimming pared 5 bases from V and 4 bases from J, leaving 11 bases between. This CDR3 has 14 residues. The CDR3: CASSVGWGTGELFF. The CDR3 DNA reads TGTGCCAGCAGCGTAGGCTGGGGCACCGGGGAGCTGTTTTTT.

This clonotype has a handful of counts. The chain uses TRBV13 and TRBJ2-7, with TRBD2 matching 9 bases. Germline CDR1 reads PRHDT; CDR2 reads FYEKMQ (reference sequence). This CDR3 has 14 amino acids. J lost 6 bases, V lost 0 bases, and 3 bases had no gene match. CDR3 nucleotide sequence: TGTGCCAGCAGCTTAGGGGGACTAGCAGGCGAGCAGTACTTC. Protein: CASSLGGLAGEQYF.

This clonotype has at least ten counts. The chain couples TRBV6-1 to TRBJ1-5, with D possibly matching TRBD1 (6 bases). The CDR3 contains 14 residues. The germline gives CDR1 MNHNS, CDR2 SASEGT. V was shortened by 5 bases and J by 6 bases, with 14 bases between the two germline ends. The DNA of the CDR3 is TGTGCCAGCAGTAAGGGACAAGGGCTTCAGCCCCAGCATTTT. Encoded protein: CASSKGQGLQPQHF.

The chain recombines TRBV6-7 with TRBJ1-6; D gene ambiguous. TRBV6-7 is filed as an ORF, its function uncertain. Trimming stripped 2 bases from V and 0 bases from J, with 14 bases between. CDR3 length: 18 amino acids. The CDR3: CASSYIAPASSYNSPLHF. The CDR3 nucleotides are TGTGCCAGCAGTTACATCGCCCCCGCCAGCTCCTATAATTCACCCCTCCACTTT.

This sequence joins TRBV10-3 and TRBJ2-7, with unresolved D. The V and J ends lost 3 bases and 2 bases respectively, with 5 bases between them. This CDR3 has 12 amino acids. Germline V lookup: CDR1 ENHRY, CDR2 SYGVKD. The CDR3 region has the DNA TGTGCCATCAGTGACTTTACCTACGAGCAGTACTTC. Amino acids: CAISDFTYEQYF.

CDR3 protein: CASGLPGQGAEAFF. CDR3 DNA: TGCGCCAGCGGTCTTCCGGGACAGGGGGCTGAAGCTTTCTTT. The chain has TRBV5-1 and TRBJ1-1; 11 bases map to TRBD1. V dropped 7 bases and J dropped 6; count of bases not matched to a gene: 8. CDR1 is SGHRS, CDR2 YFSETQ, per germline. The CDR3 consists of 14 residues.

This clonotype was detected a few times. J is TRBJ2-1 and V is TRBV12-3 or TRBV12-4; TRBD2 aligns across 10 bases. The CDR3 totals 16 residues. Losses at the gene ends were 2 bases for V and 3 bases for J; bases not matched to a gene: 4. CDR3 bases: TGTGCCAGCAGTTTAATTACTAGCGGGGTCTACAATGAGCAGTTCTTC. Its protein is CASSLITSGVYNEQFF.

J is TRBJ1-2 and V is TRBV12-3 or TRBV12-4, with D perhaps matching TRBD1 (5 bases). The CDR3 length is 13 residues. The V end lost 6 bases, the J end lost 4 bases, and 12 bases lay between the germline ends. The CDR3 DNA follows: TGTGCCAGCAGCCCTCGGGGCTCCTATGGCTACACCTTC. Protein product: CASSPRGSYGYTF.

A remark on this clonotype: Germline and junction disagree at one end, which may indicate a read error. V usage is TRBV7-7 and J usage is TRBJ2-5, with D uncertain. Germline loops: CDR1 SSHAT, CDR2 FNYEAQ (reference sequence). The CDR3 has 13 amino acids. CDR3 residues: CASSLDRSETQYF. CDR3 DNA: TGTGCTAGCAGCCTTGACCGTTCAGAGACCCAGTACTTC.

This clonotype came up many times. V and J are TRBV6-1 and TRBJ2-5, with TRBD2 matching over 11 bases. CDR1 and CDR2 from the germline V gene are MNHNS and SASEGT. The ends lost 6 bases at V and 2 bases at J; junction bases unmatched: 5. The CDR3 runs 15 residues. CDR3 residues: CASSLGLAGQETQYF. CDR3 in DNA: TGTGCCAGCAGCCTTGGACTAGCGGGTCAAGAGACCCAGTACTTC.

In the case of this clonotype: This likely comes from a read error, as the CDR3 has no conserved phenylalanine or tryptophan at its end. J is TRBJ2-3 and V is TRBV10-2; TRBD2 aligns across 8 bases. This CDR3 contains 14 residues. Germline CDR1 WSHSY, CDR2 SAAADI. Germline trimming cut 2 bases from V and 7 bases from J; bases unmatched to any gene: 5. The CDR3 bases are TGCGCCAGCAGTGAGCCGGGACTAGAGAATACGCAGTATTTA. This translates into CASSEPGLENTQYL.

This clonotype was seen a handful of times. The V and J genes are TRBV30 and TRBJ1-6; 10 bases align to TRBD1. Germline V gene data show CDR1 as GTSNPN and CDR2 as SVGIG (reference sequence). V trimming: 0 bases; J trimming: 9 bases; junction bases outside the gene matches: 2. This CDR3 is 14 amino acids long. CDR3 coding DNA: TGTGCCTGGAGTGTAGGGACAGGGGTTTCACCCCTCCACTTT. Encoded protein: CAWSVGTGVSPLHF.

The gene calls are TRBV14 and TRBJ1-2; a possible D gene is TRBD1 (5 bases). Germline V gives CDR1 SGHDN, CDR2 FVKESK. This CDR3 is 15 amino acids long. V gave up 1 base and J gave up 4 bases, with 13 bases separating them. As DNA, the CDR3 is TGTGCCAGCAGCCAAGGCGGGGCAGCCCGCTATGGCTACACCTTC. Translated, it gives CASSQGGAARYGYTF.

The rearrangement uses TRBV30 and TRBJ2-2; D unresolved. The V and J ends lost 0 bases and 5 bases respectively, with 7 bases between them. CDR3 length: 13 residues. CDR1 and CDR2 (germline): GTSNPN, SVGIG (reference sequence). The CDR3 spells CAWSVRATGELFF. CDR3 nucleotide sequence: TGTGCCTGGAGTGTACGGGCGACCGGGGAGCTGTTTTTT.

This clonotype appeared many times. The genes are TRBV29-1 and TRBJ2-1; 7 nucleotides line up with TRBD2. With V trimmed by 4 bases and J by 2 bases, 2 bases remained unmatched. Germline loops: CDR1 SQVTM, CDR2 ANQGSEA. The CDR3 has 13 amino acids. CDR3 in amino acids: CSVGSGTYNEQFF. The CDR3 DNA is TGCAGCGTTGGGAGCGGGACCTACAATGAGCAGTTCTTC.

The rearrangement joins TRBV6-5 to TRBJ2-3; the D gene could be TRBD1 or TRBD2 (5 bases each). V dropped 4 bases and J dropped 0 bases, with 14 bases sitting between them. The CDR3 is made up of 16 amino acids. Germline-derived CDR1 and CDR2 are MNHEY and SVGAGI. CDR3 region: CASSSKGPTSTDTQYF. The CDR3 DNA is TGTGCCAGCAGTTCGAAGGGACCGACTAGCACAGATACGCAGTATTTT.

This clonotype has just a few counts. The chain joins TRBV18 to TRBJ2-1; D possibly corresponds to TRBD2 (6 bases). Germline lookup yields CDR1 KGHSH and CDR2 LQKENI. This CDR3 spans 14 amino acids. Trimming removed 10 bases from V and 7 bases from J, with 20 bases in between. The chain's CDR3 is CATRGVTEGNEQFF. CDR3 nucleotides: TGTGCCACCCGAGGGGTCACGGAGGGGAATGAGCAGTTCTTC.